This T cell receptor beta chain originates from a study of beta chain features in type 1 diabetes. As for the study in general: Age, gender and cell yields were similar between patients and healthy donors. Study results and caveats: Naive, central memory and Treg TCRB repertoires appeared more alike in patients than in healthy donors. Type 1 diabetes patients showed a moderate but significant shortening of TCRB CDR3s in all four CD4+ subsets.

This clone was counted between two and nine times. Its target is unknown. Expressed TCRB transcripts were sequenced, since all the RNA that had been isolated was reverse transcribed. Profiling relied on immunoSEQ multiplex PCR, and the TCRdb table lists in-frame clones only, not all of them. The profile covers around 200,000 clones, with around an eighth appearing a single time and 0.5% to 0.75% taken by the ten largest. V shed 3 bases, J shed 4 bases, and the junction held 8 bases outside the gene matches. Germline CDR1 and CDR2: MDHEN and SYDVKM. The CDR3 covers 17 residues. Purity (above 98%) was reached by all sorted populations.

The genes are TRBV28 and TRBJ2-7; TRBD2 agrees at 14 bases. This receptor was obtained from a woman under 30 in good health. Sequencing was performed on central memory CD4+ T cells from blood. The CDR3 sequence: CASSFPTGLAGEYEQYF. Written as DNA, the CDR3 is TGTGCCAGCAGTTTCCCCACGGGACTAGCGGGAGAGTACGAGCAGTACTTC.